The source of this T cell receptor (beta chain) is a study of tumor-infiltrating T cells and Merkel cell polyomavirus (dated by TCRdb to 2016 to 2017). For the study in its entirety: The study examined CD8+ T cells specific for the Merkel cell polyomavirus KLL epitope in Merkel cell carcinoma patients. The majority of whole-tumor samples consisted of approximately 23-micron curls cut from formalin-fixed, paraffin-embedded tissue blocks. TRB sequencing was performed on KLL-tetramer-sorted cells from blood or tumor-infiltrating lymphocytes in 14 to 15 samples, as well as on eleven to twelve matched whole-tumor samples. Varied, non-standardized therapies, including chemotherapy, radiation and immunotherapies, were received by the patients. Patients presented at varying disease stages and were followed for a median of 2.7 years, with a range of 1. Across the study, one tumor sample was obtained as a frozen nodal tumor digest and one as a flash-frozen core biopsy of a metastasis.

In the case of this clone: What this receptor recognizes is not known. Base quality data are lacking; no much larger clone is found one base away.

Robust positive staining for Merkel cell polyomavirus Large T antigen was observed by immunohistochemistry in the tumors of all patients. The study included approximately 11 Merkel cell carcinoma patients who had robust KLL-tetramer+ populations, above 0.04% of CD8+ T cells, in blood and/or cultured TIL. Every patient was Caucasian, and patient ages ranged from 50 to 77 years, with a median of 65 years. Lymph node tumors were analyzed for patients with unknown primaries presenting with nodal disease, or where primary tissue was insufficient. The receptor library was made with the immunoSEQ multiplex PCR assay. Genomic DNA extraction, TRB sequencing and normalization were performed by Adaptive Biotechnologies (Seattle, WA). In the paper's pipeline: Clonality was calculated as one minus the Shannon entropy of productive TRB sequences, normalized by log2 of unique productive sequences. KLL-specific clonotypes in tumors were identified by matching TCRbeta CDR3 amino acid sequences with those from each patient's tetramer-sorted sample. TCRdb took this table from immuneACCESS and kept in-frame rearrangements with V and J called. Such tables lack part of the clones; where checked against another copy, unresolved V genes explain under half of the gap, and the rest is unexplained. The V and J calls and clone size come from that table; D and trimming were worked out from the DNA. In all, the sample holds more than 20,000 clones, and approximately 90% of those were seen once. Around 2.8% of the sample is held by the ten biggest clonotypes.

Here is what the overall study found, with its caveats: Because only a single viral epitope was studied, T cells directed against other Merkel cell polyomavirus epitopes were not captured. Significantly improved MCC-specific survival was associated with a higher fraction of KLL-specific T cells within tumors (about 1.8-20% versus about 0-0.15%). KLL-specific TRB repertoires were found to be diverse and largely private, with only one public clonotype, shared by two patients, identified among roughly 400 unique sequences. A greater number of unique KLL-specific clonotypes in tumors (5-108 vs 0-3) was associated with a significant advantage in MCC-specific survival (P = 0.0051). The small sample size of the study (n of about 11 patients) is a limitation.

The material sequenced was lymph node tissue. The sequence was obtained from a man between 45 and 60 years old with Merkel cell carcinoma.

The DNA reads TGTGCCAGCATCTCTCCTGGGGGCGGCTATGAGCAGTTCTTC. The resulting protein is CASISPGGGYEQFF. The chain was built from TRBV27 and TRBJ2-1, and perhaps TRBD1 as D gene, on 6 matching bases. Spanning cysteine to phenylalanine, the CDR3 consists of 14 amino acids. Only the CDR3 part of the read is kept: 42 bases, read in frame from the first base. V sheds 7 bases and J sheds 8 bases, leaving 18 bases between their ends. CDR1 is given as MNHEY and CDR2 as SMNVEV, both from the germline V gene (reference sequence).